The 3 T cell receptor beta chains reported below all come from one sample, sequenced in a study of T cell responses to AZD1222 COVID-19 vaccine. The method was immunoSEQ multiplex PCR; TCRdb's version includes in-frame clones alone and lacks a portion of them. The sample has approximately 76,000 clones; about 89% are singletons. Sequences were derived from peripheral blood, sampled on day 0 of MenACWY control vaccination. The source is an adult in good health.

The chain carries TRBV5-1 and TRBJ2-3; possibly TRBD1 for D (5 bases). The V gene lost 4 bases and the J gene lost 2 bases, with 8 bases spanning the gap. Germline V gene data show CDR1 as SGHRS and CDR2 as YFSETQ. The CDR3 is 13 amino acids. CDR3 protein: CASSRGHTDTQYF. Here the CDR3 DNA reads TGCGCCAGCAGCAGGGGCCACACAGATACGCAGTATTTT. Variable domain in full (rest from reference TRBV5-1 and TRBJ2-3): KAGVTQTPRYLIKTRGQQVTLSCSPISGHRSVSWYQQTPGQGLQFLFEYFSETQRNKGNFPGRFSGRQFSNSRSEMNVSTLELGDSALYLCASSRGHTDTQYFGPGTRLTVL.

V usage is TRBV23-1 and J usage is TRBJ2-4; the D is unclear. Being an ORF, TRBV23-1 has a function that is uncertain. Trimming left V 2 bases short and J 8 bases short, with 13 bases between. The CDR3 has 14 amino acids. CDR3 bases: TGCGCCAGCAGTCAACGACATACGGTACACATTCAGTACTTC. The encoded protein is CASSQRHTVHIQYF.

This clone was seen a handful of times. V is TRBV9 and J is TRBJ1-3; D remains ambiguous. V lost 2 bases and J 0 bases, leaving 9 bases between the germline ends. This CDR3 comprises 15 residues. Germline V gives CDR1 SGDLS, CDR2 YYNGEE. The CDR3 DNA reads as TGTGCCAGCAGCGTCGGCCGGGCCTCTGGAAACACCATATATTTT. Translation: CASSVGRASGNTIYF. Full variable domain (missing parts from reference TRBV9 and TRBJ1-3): DSGVTQTPKHLITATGQRVTLRCSPRSGDLSVYWYQQSLDQGLQFLIQYYNGEERAKGNILERFSAQQFPDLHSELNLSSLELGDSALYFCASSVGRASGNTIYFGEGSWLTVV.